The 7 T cell receptor beta chains listed next were all sequenced from one sample in a study of cytomegalovirus exposure and HLA in healthy donors. Both 60 Vbeta primers and 13 Jbeta primers went into the PCR. The assay was immunoSEQ multiplex PCR, and TCRdb's table has in-frame clones only and misses some. The data hold 200,000 to 250,000 clones, with 70% to 80% observed a single time. The sample consisted of PBMCs. The receptors originated from a woman in her sixties in good health and CMV-seropositive.

The V gene is TRBV6-1, the J gene TRBJ1-5, with D perhaps TRBD1 (5 bases). The V and J ends lost 2 bases and 6 bases respectively, with 11 bases between them. The germline V gene has CDR1 MNHNS and CDR2 SASEGT. This CDR3 is built from 14 residues. The CDR3 loop is CASSENPQGQPQHF. CDR3 coding DNA: TGTGCCAGCAGTGAAAATCCTCAGGGTCAGCCCCAGCATTTT.

Details on this clone: An end of the junction differs from the germline gene, which may be a read error. The chain links TRBV7-9 to TRBJ2-7, with 7 bases aligning to TRBD1. CDR1 and CDR2 from the germline V gene are SEHNR and FQNEAQ (reference sequence). The CDR3 length is 16 residues. The CDR3 DNA sequence: TGTTCCAGCAGCATAAACACCGGGACAGTTACCTACGAGCAGTACTTC. Encoded protein: CSSSINTGTVTYEQYF. Combining the CDR3 with reference TRBV7-9 and TRBJ2-7 gives the whole variable domain DTGVSQNPRHKITKRGQNVTFRCDPISEHNRLYWYRQTLGQGPEFLTYFQNEAQLEKSRLLSDRFSAERPKGSFSTLEIQRTEQGDSAMYLCSSSINTGTVTYEQYFGPGTRLTVT.

The chain employs TRBV5-1 and TRBJ2-1; a possible D gene is TRBD1 (5 bases). Deletions cut 4 bases from V and 4 bases from J, with 9 bases between. The CDR3 has 13 amino acids. Germline loops: CDR1 SGHRS, CDR2 YFSETQ. The CDR3 DNA follows: TGCGCCAGCAGCATTCAGGGTTACAATGAGCAGTTCTTC. Translating it yields CASSIQGYNEQFF.

V gene TRBV2 combines with J gene TRBJ2-7, with 9 bases that match TRBD1. The CDR3 totals 15 residues. From germline, CDR1 is SNHLY and CDR2 FYNNEI. V trimming: 5 bases; J trimming: 4 bases; junction bases outside the gene matches: 9. CDR3: CASSQTGTGRYEQYF. Here the CDR3 DNA reads TGTGCCAGCAGTCAAACCGGGACAGGGCGGTACGAGCAGTACTTC.

This clone was picked up one time. The chain carries TRBV6-6 and TRBJ1-1, with D possibly being TRBD1 (5 bases). Looked up from germline, CDR1 is MNHNY and CDR2 is SVGAGI (reference sequence). V gave up 0 bases and J gave up 6 bases, with 11 bases separating them. This CDR3 is 14 amino acids long. CDR3 residues: CASSYSPLGAEAFF. The CDR3 DNA reads TGTGCCAGCAGTTACTCCCCTCTAGGGGCTGAAGCTTTCTTT.

The chain links TRBV6-5 to TRBJ2-1; D is unresolved. V lost 2 bases and J lost 12, with 8 bases in between. Germline V lookup: CDR1 MNHEY, CDR2 SVGAGI. The CDR3 consists of 11 residues. The CDR3, as DNA: TGTGCCAGCAGTTACGCAGGTCGGCAGTTCTTC. It encodes CASSYAGRQFF.

The chain is built from TRBV6-1 and TRBJ1-2; D perhaps matches TRBD1 (6 bases). CDR3 size: 16 residues. V lost 4 bases to trimming and J lost 0 bases, with 15 bases between them. The V gene's germline CDR1 is MNHNS and CDR2 SASEGT. CDR3 amino acids: CASSGQAGTANYGYTF. The CDR3, as DNA: TGTGCCAGCAGTGGACAGGCAGGCACAGCTAACTATGGCTACACCTTC.